Here is one T cell receptor (beta chain) with its context. Its matching antigen is unknown. One end of the junction fails to match germline, which may point to a read error. Patients between 18 and 65 years old had hyperthyroidism, newly diagnosed and lasting under 2 months. Using more than 8 ml of fresh peripheral blood, PBMCs were prepared. The record originates from a study of T cells in Graves' hyperthyroidism and ophthalmopathy. Study results and limitations: Blood also showed most of the thyroid clonotypes that were expanded above 0.001.

Amplified regions were TCR beta CDR3 sequences from RNA transcripts. The HTBI primer set drove a first-round RT-PCR of the TCR CDR3. TCRdb reanalysed the multiplex PCR reads using MiXCR and keeps one entry per CDR3 protein. The sample carries hundreds of thousands of distinct CDR3 sequences, more than 13% recorded once. Looked up from germline, CDR1 is SSHAT and CDR2 is FNYEAQ (reference sequence). The CDR3 length is 13 residues. This clonotype originated in a woman aged 25 to 39 with Graves' hyperthyroidism. The source material was blood. The V call is TRBV7-7, the J call TRBJ2-1; perhaps TRBD1 as D (6 bases). Here the CDR3 reads CASSSETGNEQFF. The CDR3 DNA follows: TGTGCTAGCAGCTCAGAAACAGGGAATGAGCAGTTCTTC.